This T cell receptor (beta chain) was recovered during a study of T cells in Graves' hyperthyroidism and ophthalmopathy. The V and J ends lost 1 base and 0 bases respectively, with 12 bases between them. This CDR3 spans 16 amino acids. In germline, CDR1 is LGHNA, CDR2 YNFKEQ. TCR beta CDR3 regions were amplified from RNA. In the first-round RT-PCR of the TCR CDR3, the HTBI primer set was used. In TCRdb, the multiplex PCR reads were re-called with MiXCR into one record per CDR3 protein. The sample includes about 660,000 distinct CDR3 sequences, nearly 45% of them seen just once. Reasons for excluding patients were uncontrolled infection, other autoimmune disease, pregnancy or lactation.

The rearrangement uses TRBV4-2 and TRBJ1-1; D might be TRBD1 (6 bases). The receptor comes from an adult man with Graves' disease, either hyperthyroidism or ophthalmopathy (not recorded which). The sequencing sample was made of peripheral blood or thyroid tissue (not recorded which). CDR3 nucleotide sequence: TGTGCCAGCAGCCAAGCACTGGGGGCAGTGAACACTGAAGCTTTCTTT. Translated, it gives CASSQALGAVNTEAFF.